The T cell receptor (beta chain) under discussion was sequenced for a study of T cells in Graves' hyperthyroidism and ophthalmopathy. Study-wide points: Blood shared most expanded thyroid clonotypes above 0.001.

Patients aged 18 to 65 had newly diagnosed hyperthyroidism that had lasted under 2 months. Lactation, pregnancy, other autoimmune disease or uncontrolled infection led to exclusion of patients. Every diagnosis used clinical symptoms, serum thyroxine and TRAb, thyroid ultrasound and orbital computed tomography. The V end lost 4 bases, the J end lost 5 bases, and 20 bases lay between the germline ends. The CDR3 contains 16 residues. Germline V gene sequence: CDR1 SGHAT, CDR2 FQDESV (reference sequence). This clonotype turned up a few times. The antigen is undetermined. Amplified regions were TCR beta CDR3 sequences from RNA transcripts. The HTBI primer set was used in a first-round RT-PCR of the TCR CDR3. One entry per CDR3 protein, called by TCRdb with MiXCR from the multiplex PCR reads. The repertoire holds 300,000 to 500,000 distinct CDR3 sequences, with 14% to 15% as singletons.

This TCR was sampled from a woman in her twenties or thirties with Graves' hyperthyroidism. The J gene is TRBJ2-5, the V gene TRBV11-1; D might be TRBD2 (7 bases). The sequenced material came from blood. CDR3 region: CASSYVGGGWTETQYF. The CDR3 bases are TGTGCCAGCAGCTATGTAGGGGGGGGGTGGACGGAGACCCAGTACTTC.